This T cell receptor beta chain was sequenced for a study of CD8 T cells in ankylosing spondylitis. Findings and caveats of the study: The study identified a TCR beta motif of fewer than 10 highly homologous variants that appeared characteristic of ankylosing spondylitis blood.

This clonotype was recorded a few times. Its antigen is still unknown. TCRdb re-analysed the 5' RACE reads in MiXCR, keeping a single row per CDR3 protein. This table has under 950,000 distinct CDR3 sequences, 15% to 20% appearing once. Germline lookup yields CDR1 SNHLY and CDR2 FYNNEI. The CDR3 has 16 residues. V lost 6 bases, J lost 7 bases, and 10 bases stayed unmatched. This receptor was taken from a male donor with ankylosing spondylitis. The sequenced sample was blood, either unsorted or a sorted T cell fraction (not recorded which). The chain is built from TRBV2 and TRBJ2-1; 12 bases line up with TRBD1. The CDR3 sequence: CASRAGTGGFPNEQFF. The CDR3 coding sequence is TGTGCCAGCAGGGCCGGGACAGGGGGCTTCCCTAATGAGCAGTTCTTC.